Listed below are T cell receptor beta chains from one sample, sequenced in a study of graft-versus-host responses after intestinal transplantation. The assay was immunoSEQ multiplex PCR, and TCRdb's table has in-frame clones only and misses some. This sample has about 15,000 clones, with approximately 70% found just once. Specimen: ileum tissue, collected approximately 690 days after intestinal transplantation. The origin of the receptors is a human patient who received an intestinal transplant, so some T cells may come from the graft donor. CDR3s leave out the opening cysteine and the closing phenylalanine or tryptophan. The order of the fields is J gene, clone size, V gene, CDR3 protein. The size entry is marked missing in some rows and otherwise reads once, few, many or a size class.

J: TRBJ2-7
size: -
V: TRBV2
CDR3: ASSETLAGGSYEQY

J: TRBJ2-1
size: -
V: TRBV11-2
CDR3: ASSTTGTGINEQF

J: TRBJ2-7
size: -
V: TRBV4-3
CDR3: ASSQVVGSPAPYEQY

J: TRBJ2-7
size: medium-sized
V: TRBV14
CDR3: ASSQEGDRASYEQY

J: TRBJ2-2
size: -
V: TRBV11-2
CDR3: ASSPRRVGGSTGELF

J: TRBJ1-1
size: -
V: TRBV4-3
CDR3: ASSQDAGVMNTEAF

J: TRBJ2-2
size: few
V: TRBV6-8
CDR3: ASSEVGAGELF

J: TRBJ1-1
size: few
V: TRBV18
CDR3: ASSPQGYTEAF

J: TRBJ2-5
size: -
V: TRBV9
CDR3: ASSVGAGEETQY

J: TRBJ2-2
size: -
V: TRBV9
CDR3: ASGYRVLAGELF

J: TRBJ1-5
size: -
V: TRBV15
CDR3: ATSREGGPLTGPIHLEQPQH

J: TRBJ1-1
size: -
V: TRBV5-6
CDR3: ASSSAGAVTEAF

J: TRBJ1-5
size: -
V: TRBV28
CDR3: ASSYHSGHVNRYQPQH

J: TRBJ2-3
size: -
V: TRBV18
CDR3: ASSPGQLTDTQY

J: TRBJ2-1
size: few
V: TRBV2
CDR3: ASSTALGGGRANEQF

J: TRBJ2-1
size: -
V: TRBV7-9
CDR3: ASSRDRTSYNEQF

J: TRBJ2-5
size: few
V: TRBV7-2
CDR3: ASSLERETQY

J: TRBJ1-3
size: -
V: TRBV13
CDR3: ASSLGPGTAGNTIY